This TCR beta chain was recorded in a study of T-cell reconstitution after alpha-beta-depleted transplantation in children. Overall study findings and caveats: After transplant, at about two months, alpha-beta T cells were reportedly derived from several hundred expanded graft clones.

During its preparation, the TCRbeta library received unique molecular identifiers. Using its own MiXCR run on the PCR reads, TCRdb lists one record per CDR3 protein. The sample lists about 98,000 distinct CDR3 sequences, around a quarter occurring once. The germline V gene encodes CDR1 SGHRS and CDR2 YFSETQ. The CDR3 spans 14 residues. Trimming removed 0 bases from V and 0 bases from J, with 7 bases in between. A few counts support this clonotype. The antigen is unknown. The chain is built from TRBV5-1 and TRBJ2-7; D is unresolved. The sequence was obtained from a boy aged 2-15 years with acute lymphoblastic leukemia, due to receive a stem cell transplant. Material: PBMCs, obtained before TCRalphabeta/CD19-depleted stem cell transplant. CDR3 bases: TGCGCCAGCAGCTTGGTTGGGGACTCCTACGAGCAGTACTTC. As protein: CASSLVGDSYEQYF.